Reported below is one T cell receptor beta chain. Its specificity is unknown. The data belong to a study of beta chain features in type 1 diabetes. Study context: When patients were set against healthy donors, age, gender and cell yields were similar. General study results and limits: Among type 1 diabetes patients, VDJ junctions had fewer insertions and more deletions. In patients and controls equally, PCR might favor templates that are shorter. Among patients with Type 1 diabetes, TCRB CDR3s were moderately but significantly shorter in every one of the four CD4+ subsets.

Sequencing targeted expressed TCRB transcripts, as all isolated RNA had been reverse transcribed. Sequenced by immunoSEQ multiplex PCR; TCRdb stores in-frame clones only, minus some. The sample contains roughly 160,000 clones, 6.5% to 8.5% of which appear only once. The sequencing input was central memory CD4+ T cells from blood. The source of this sequence is a woman between 18 and 29 years old with type 1 diabetes.

The CDR3 loop is CASSSGQGITEAFF. CDR3 DNA sequence: TGTGCCAGCAGTTCCGGTCAGGGGATCACTGAAGCTTTCTTT. The rearrangement uses TRBV27 and TRBJ1-1; D may be TRBD1 (6 bases). V was clipped by 4 bases and J by 4 bases, with 13 bases between them. The germline V gene has CDR1 MNHEY and CDR2 SMNVEV (reference sequence). The length of the CDR3 is 14 residues.